Listed below are T cell receptor beta chains from one sample, sequenced in a study of shared clonotypes between healthy human individuals. Using immunoSEQ multiplex PCR, the repertoire was profiled, and TCRdb retains in-frame clones only, with some absent. This repertoire shows 2,100,000 or so clones, under 97% found once; its top ten account for over 0.1%. Specimen: naive CD4+ T cells sorted from blood. The source is a man aged 18-30 years in good health. The CDR3 runs from the conserved cysteine through the conserved F or W. Rows may omit the clone size; those that give it use once, few, many or a size class.

CDR3 protein	clone size	V gene	J gene
CASSLGGLVSDTQYF	-	TRBV7-2	TRBJ2-3
CASSPPFLAGLHEGDTQYF	-	TRBV18	TRBJ2-3
CASSLSGLGELFF	-	TRBV7-3	TRBJ2-2
CASSLNTWDYSYEQYF	-	TRBV4-3	TRBJ2-7
CASSLTASGNQETQYF	-	TRBV5-1	TRBJ2-5
CARQSLQDRGLFRDTEAFF	-	TRBV7-2	TRBJ1-1
CASSSDRGETQYF	-	TRBV7-7	TRBJ2-5
CAWSGVGGPDTQYF	-	TRBV30	TRBJ2-3
CASSIQGAGEETQYF	-	TRBV7-9	TRBJ2-5
CAISRDSNEQFF	-	TRBV10-3	TRBJ2-1
CASSLGTGHSGNTIYF	-	TRBV7-8	TRBJ1-3
CASGRQGQLDTQYF	-	TRBV5-1	TRBJ2-3
CASSPSEFGEQYF	-	TRBV9	TRBJ2-7
CASSLGNGGGTDTQYF	-	TRBV7-3	TRBJ2-3
CSAGQGFREKLFF	few	TRBV29-1	TRBJ1-4
CASSDSGGHTDTQYF	once	TRBV10-1	TRBJ2-3
CASSLGPSGRAYNEQFF	-	TRBV7-2	TRBJ2-1
CASSVATGGGQETQYF	-	TRBV9	TRBJ2-5
CASSKGITGANVLTF	-	TRBV7-3	TRBJ2-6
CASRGLAGRTDTQYF	-	TRBV25-1	TRBJ2-3
CSAKDRDTQYF	-	TRBV20-1	TRBJ2-3
CASSRDDYGYTF	-	TRBV10-2	TRBJ1-2
CASSLADRSYEQYF	-	TRBV5-1	TRBJ2-7